The sample holds one count of the clone carrying this T cell receptor beta chain. The antigen is not known. Expressed TCRB transcripts were sequenced, since all the RNA that had been isolated was reverse transcribed. Assay: immunoSEQ multiplex PCR; the TCRdb copy retains only in-frame clones and omits some. The sample has almost 350,000 clones; about a tenth are singletons. The data stem from a study of beta chain features in type 1 diabetes. Study-wide findings and caveats: Researchers report that Type 1 diabetes patients had moderately but significantly shorter TCRB CDR3s across all four CD4+ subsets.

Germline V gene lookup returns CDR1 SGHAT and CDR2 FQNNGV. The CDR3 extends over 15 amino acids. V was trimmed by 5 bases and J by 2 bases, leaving 14 bases between them. The TCR sequence derives from a man in his thirties or forties with type 1 diabetes. Sequencing input: central memory CD4+ T cells from blood. This chain joins TRBV11-2 and TRBJ2-3; D might be TRBD2 (6 bases). The CDR3 region has the DNA TGTGCCAGCAGCCGCGCTTGGGGGGACACAGATACGCAGTATTTT. Its translation is CASSRAWGDTDTQYF.